The 23 T cell receptor beta chains presented below share a single source sample, sequenced in a study of blood T cell repertoires in COVID-19. Profiling relied on immunoSEQ multiplex PCR, and the TCRdb table lists in-frame clones only, not all of them. Among roughly 29,000 clones listed, approximately 85% were seen once. The specimen sequenced was peripheral blood. These receptor sequences come from a woman of 80 years or more with COVID-19, enrolled during active disease.

The CDR3 nucleotides read TGTGCCACCAGCGGACCACTAGCGGGGGGGCCGGGTGAGCAGTTCTTC. Its translation: CATSGPLAGGPGEQFF. V is TRBV15 and J is TRBJ2-1; 13 nucleotides agree with TRBD2. Trimming cost V 5 bases and J 9 bases; bases outside gene matches: 10. This CDR3 has 16 residues. From germline, CDR1 is LNHNV and CDR2 YYDKDF (reference sequence).

The rearrangement joins TRBV6-6 to TRBJ1-2; unclear D gene. The CDR3 is 13 residues long. Trimming pared 6 bases from V and 4 bases from J, leaving 12 bases between. Germline lookup yields CDR1 MNHNY and CDR2 SVGAGI (reference sequence). CDR3 sequence reads: CASSSDGSYGYTF. As DNA, the CDR3 is TGTGCCAGCAGCTCGGACGGGAGCTATGGCTACACCTTC.

The chain couples TRBV7-9 to TRBJ2-7; 7 nucleotides line up with TRBD1. The length of the CDR3 is 14 residues. The junction had 5 bases not matched to a gene; V was cut back by 4 bases and J by 2 bases. The germline V gene encodes CDR1 SEHNR and CDR2 FQNEAQ (reference sequence). The CDR3 region has the DNA TGTGCCAGCAGCTACCGGGACAGTCCCTACGAGCAGTACTTC. Amino acids: CASSYRDSPYEQYF.

This sequence joins TRBV5-6 and TRBJ2-4; D may be TRBD1 (6 bases). The germline V gene has CDR1 SGHDT and CDR2 YYEEEE. Trimming left V 2 bases short and J 6 bases short, with 12 bases between. The CDR3 extends over 14 amino acids. The CDR3 sequence: CASSLRDNTNIQYF. The CDR3, as DNA: TGTGCCAGCAGCTTACGGGACAATACAAACATTCAGTACTTC.

This clone ranks as medium-sized. The chain is built from TRBV27 and TRBJ1-2; TRBD1 matches at 10 bases. This CDR3 is built from 18 residues. Germline trimming cut 5 bases from V and 5 bases from J; bases unmatched to any gene: 17. Per germline, CDR1 MNHEY and CDR2 SMNVEV (reference sequence). CDR3 sequence: CASSPLTGGPDLKYGYTF. The CDR3, as DNA: TGTGCCAGCAGTCCGCTGACAGGGGGCCCAGACCTAAAGTATGGCTACACCTTC.

The sample holds one count of this clone. The chain carries TRBV24-1 and TRBJ2-3; D gene ambiguous. Germline V gene lookup returns CDR1 KGHDR and CDR2 SFDVKD. The CDR3 is 13 amino acids. V lost 2 bases and J 4 bases, leaving 6 bases between the germline ends. The CDR3: CATSDYPSDTQYF. The CDR3 DNA follows: TGTGCCACCAGTGATTATCCCTCAGATACGCAGTATTTT.

The V gene is TRBV2, the J gene TRBJ1-5, with 7 bases fitting TRBD1. Losses at the gene ends were 6 bases for V and 5 bases for J; bases not matched to a gene: 19. The germline CDR1 and CDR2 sequences are SNHLY and FYNNEI. CDR3 size: 18 residues. CDR3 loop: CASSKRRLGQSSYQPQHF. DNA for the CDR3: TGTGCCAGCAGCAAAAGACGTCTGGGACAGTCTTCTTATCAGCCCCAGCATTTT. Supplemented by reference TRBV2 and TRBJ1-5, the full variable domain reads EPEVTQTPSHQVTQMGQEVILRCVPISNHLYFYWYRQILGQKVEFLVSFYNNEISEKSEIFDDQFSVERPDGSNFTLKIRSTKLEDSAMYFCASSKRRLGQSSYQPQHFGDGTRLSIL.

CDR3 sequence (DNA): TGTGCCAGCAGCCAAGGGCGTGGGGGGGCTGGCTACACCTTC. Residues: CASSQGRGGAGYTF. The chain links TRBV3-1 (or the pseudogene TRBV3-2) to TRBJ1-2; D possibly corresponds to TRBD1 (6 bases). CDR1 is LGHDT and CDR2 is YNNKEL in the germline V gene (reference sequence). CDR3 length: 14 amino acids. V lost 1 base and J lost 7, with 13 bases in between.

The chain couples TRBV2 to TRBJ2-7; the D is unclear. Germline V gives CDR1 SNHLY, CDR2 FYNNEI. V was shortened by 1 base and J by 9 bases, with 10 bases between the two germline ends. The CDR3 contains 12 residues. This CDR3 reads CASSEERYRQYF. The DNA for the CDR3 is TGTGCCAGCAGTGAAGAGAGGTATCGGCAGTACTTC.

The J gene is TRBJ2-1, the V gene TRBV30, with 12 positions matching TRBD2. J was trimmed by 7 bases and V by 1 base; bases with no gene match: 5. The germline V gene encodes CDR1 GTSNPN and CDR2 SVGIG (reference sequence). This CDR3 has 15 residues. The CDR3 DNA reads as TGTGCCTGGAGTGGCCTAGCGGGGGGGTGGAATGAGCAGTTCTTC. It translates to CAWSGLAGGWNEQFF.

CDR3 sequence reads: CASTLLAGGLYEQYF. The DNA of the CDR3 is TGTGCCAGCACTCTACTAGCGGGGGGGCTCTACGAGCAGTACTTC. The rearrangement links TRBV6-5 to TRBJ2-7, with 13 nucleotides matching TRBD2. Trimming cost V 7 bases and J 3 bases; bases outside gene matches: 6. This CDR3 comprises 15 residues. Per germline, CDR1 MNHEY and CDR2 SVGAGI.

This chain uses TRBV11-1 with TRBJ1-1; D is undetermined. Germline V lookup: CDR1 SGHAT, CDR2 FQDESV (reference sequence). V shed 3 bases and J shed 0 bases, with 8 bases lying between them. The CDR3 has 14 residues. The CDR3 protein is CASSFYKMNTEAFF. The CDR3 DNA sequence: TGTGCCAGCAGCTTTTACAAAATGAACACTGAAGCTTTCTTT.

The CDR3 spells CASSYRTSSDTQYF. DNA of the CDR3: TGTGCCAGCAGTTACCGGACTAGCTCAGATACGCAGTATTTT. The rearrangement uses TRBV6-5 and TRBJ2-3, with TRBD2 identical over 8 bases. This CDR3 has 14 residues. The germline gives CDR1 MNHEY, CDR2 SVGAGI. Trimming took 2 bases from V and 4 from J; bases not matched to a gene: 2.

This clone was detected only a few times. The chain links TRBV7-9 to TRBJ1-2; D remains unclear. CDR1 is SEHNR, CDR2 FQNEAQ, per germline (reference sequence). This CDR3 spans 14 amino acids. V was trimmed by 2 bases and J by 5 bases, leaving 12 bases between them. The CDR3, as DNA: TGTGCCAGCAGCTTAAACACCCCGGGATATGGCTACACCTTC. Protein product: CASSLNTPGYGYTF.

The genes are TRBV12-3 or TRBV12-4 and TRBJ1-3, with TRBD1 matching 8 bases. V dropped 7 bases and J dropped 4; count of bases not matched to a gene: 3. The CDR3 is made up of 13 amino acids. CDR3 in amino acids: CASKRQGGNTIYF. The CDR3 DNA sequence: TGTGCCAGCAAAAGACAGGGGGGAAACACCATATATTTT.

CDR3: CASSFSRTGFQETQYF. CDR3 bases: TGTGCCAGCAGCTTCTCCCGGACGGGGTTCCAAGAGACCCAGTACTTC. The genes are TRBV11-2 and TRBJ2-5, with a weak D call TRBD2 (5 bases). CDR3 length: 16 amino acids. The V gene lost 3 bases and the J gene lost 1 base, with 15 bases spanning the gap. Germline V lookup: CDR1 SGHAT, CDR2 FQNNGV. Full variable domain (remainder filled in from reference TRBV11-2 and TRBJ2-5): EAGVAQSPRYKIIEKRQSVAFWCNPISGHATLYWYQQILGQGPKLLIQFQNNGVVDDSQLPKDRFSAERLKGVDSTLKIQPAKLEDSAVYLCASSFSRTGFQETQYFGPGTRLLVL.

The chain links TRBV6-5 to TRBJ1-1; perhaps TRBD1 as D (6 bases). The germline V and J ends were trimmed by 0 bases and 4 bases, with 15 bases remaining between them. Germline CDR1 reads MNHEY; CDR2 reads SVGAGI. CDR3 size: 16 residues. Here the CDR3 reads CASSYSRRRGGTEAFF. CDR3 DNA sequence: TGTGCCAGCAGTTACTCGAGGCGGAGGGGGGGCACTGAAGCTTTCTTT.

J is TRBJ2-5 and V is TRBV4-2, with TRBD1 matching over 7 bases. The V and J ends lost 0 bases and 5 bases, in that order; junction bases with no gene match: 6. The germline V gene encodes CDR1 LGHNA and CDR2 YNFKEQ. The CDR3 contains 15 residues. The CDR3 nucleotides read TGTGCCAGCAGCCAAGAGGCAGGGGGTTGGGAGACCCAGTACTTC. Protein product: CASSQEAGGWETQYF.

This clone is a singleton in its sample. This chain connects TRBV7-8 to TRBJ2-3, with 12 bases that match TRBD2. The ends lost 4 bases at V and 8 bases at J; junction bases unmatched: 7. The CDR3 spans 15 residues. Per the germline V gene, CDR1 is SGHVS and CDR2 is FQNEAQ. In DNA form, the CDR3 reads TGTGCCAGCAGCTCCCTGACTAGCGGGGGAGGTACGCAGTATTTT. The encoded protein is CASSSLTSGGGTQYF.

The CDR3 loop is CASSYDSGSIEAFF. Here the CDR3 DNA reads TGTGCCAGCAGTTACGATTCGGGGAGTATTGAAGCTTTCTTT. The V call is TRBV6-6, the J call TRBJ1-1; no clear D gene. Germline values: CDR1 MNHNY, CDR2 SVGAGI (reference sequence). The germline V and J ends were trimmed by 2 bases and 7 bases, with 14 bases remaining between them. CDR3 length: 14 residues.

The chain combines TRBV5-1 with TRBJ1-1; 7 nucleotides match TRBD1. The V and J ends lost 2 bases and 8 bases, in that order; junction bases with no gene match: 6. Germline values: CDR1 SGHRS, CDR2 YFSETQ. The CDR3 totals 13 residues. The CDR3 nucleotides read TGCGCCAGCAGCTTAGACAGGGCAGCGGAAGCTTTCTTT. It translates to CASSLDRAAEAFF.

The CDR3 loop is CASSLGTGSLGNTIYF. The CDR3 bases are TGTGCCAGCAGCCTGGGGACAGGCTCCCTGGGAAACACCATATATTTT. The V gene is TRBV5-6, the J gene TRBJ1-3; 8 bases agree with TRBD1. The CDR3 spans 16 residues. V lost 4 bases to trimming and J lost 4 bases; unmatched junction nucleotides: 10. Looked up from germline, CDR1 is SGHDT and CDR2 is YYEEEE.

This chain links TRBV5-1 with TRBJ2-2; 8 bases match TRBD2. The CDR3 is 14 amino acids. J was trimmed by 5 bases and V by 4 bases; bases with no gene match: 4. Germline V gene data show CDR1 as SGHRS and CDR2 as YFSETQ. The CDR3 region is CASSAIAGTGELFF. In DNA form, the CDR3 reads TGCGCCAGCAGCGCAATAGCGGGGACCGGGGAGCTGTTTTTT.